This T cell receptor beta chain came from a study of blood T cell repertoires in COVID-19 (dated by TCRdb to the early 2020s). A note on the overall study: Samples from collaborators originated in the United States, Italy and Spain and spanned both the acute and convalescent phases of COVID-19. The prospective study material was composed of cDNA or gDNA derived from T cells, B-cell-depleted T cells, or PBMCs. The repertoires were released in a freely available public database intended as a resource for research on the immune response to SARS-CoV-2. The samples were drawn from the first 160 participants of the ongoing ImmuneRACE study and from 1,254 subjects provided by 6 global collaborators. The dataset comprised deeply sampled blood TCRbeta repertoires from subjects exposed to, actively infected with, or recovered from COVID-19. Where available, HLA class I and class II types were taken from metadata supplied by the sample provider and were not determined by assay-based typing. The sample metadata nearly always contained a de-identified subject ID, COVID-19 status, age in years and sex.

Collaborating institutions collected whole blood in K2EDTA tubes following their own protocols. For TCRbeta analysis, collaborators shipped samples as frozen whole blood, isolated PBMCs, or DNA extracted from either of those sample types. To note about this clone: Its binding antigen is unknown. One base away there is no much larger clone; base qualities are not given.

What the research found in general, with its limitations: Clinical and demographic metadata were provided uncurated, with the amount varying by source and participant.

TCRbeta CDR3 regions were amplified from genomic DNA using the immunoSEQ Assay, a bias-controlled multiplex PCR. From the authors' description of their analysis: Within the assay, amplification of reference gene primers was used to estimate how many nucleated cells each sample contained. Sequence reads were collapsed and filtered to measure the absolute abundance of every unique TCRbeta CDR3 rearrangement. For each sample, productive Simpson clonality was calculated as the square root of Simpson's diversity index over productive rearrangements. Not all clones reach the TCRdb copy of this immuneACCESS table, which keeps in-frame sequences only. Checked studies attribute under half of the gap to unresolved V genes and leave the rest unexplained. That table gives V, J and clone size, and the DNA gave D and trimming. This sample comprises over 60,000 clones, roughly 89% of them detected only once. The ten largest clones add up to approximately 9% of the sample.

From the cysteine up to the phenylalanine, the CDR3 has a length of 16 residues. Just the 48-base CDR3 DNA is kept, in frame starting at base 1. Germline trimming amounts to 3 bases on V and 2 bases on J, with 9 as the count of junction bases outside the gene matches. The germline V gene specifies MGHRA as CDR1 and YSYEKL as CDR2. The sample taken for sequencing was peripheral blood. This TCR was sampled from an elderly man with acute or convalescent COVID-19. The chain is encoded by TRBV4-1 joined to TRBJ1-2; TRBD1 lines up with 7 middle nucleotides. Here the CDR3 is given as CASSQVATGQNYGYTF. In nucleotides, the sequence is TGCGCCAGCAGCCAGGTCGCGACAGGGCAAAACTATGGCTACACCTTC.